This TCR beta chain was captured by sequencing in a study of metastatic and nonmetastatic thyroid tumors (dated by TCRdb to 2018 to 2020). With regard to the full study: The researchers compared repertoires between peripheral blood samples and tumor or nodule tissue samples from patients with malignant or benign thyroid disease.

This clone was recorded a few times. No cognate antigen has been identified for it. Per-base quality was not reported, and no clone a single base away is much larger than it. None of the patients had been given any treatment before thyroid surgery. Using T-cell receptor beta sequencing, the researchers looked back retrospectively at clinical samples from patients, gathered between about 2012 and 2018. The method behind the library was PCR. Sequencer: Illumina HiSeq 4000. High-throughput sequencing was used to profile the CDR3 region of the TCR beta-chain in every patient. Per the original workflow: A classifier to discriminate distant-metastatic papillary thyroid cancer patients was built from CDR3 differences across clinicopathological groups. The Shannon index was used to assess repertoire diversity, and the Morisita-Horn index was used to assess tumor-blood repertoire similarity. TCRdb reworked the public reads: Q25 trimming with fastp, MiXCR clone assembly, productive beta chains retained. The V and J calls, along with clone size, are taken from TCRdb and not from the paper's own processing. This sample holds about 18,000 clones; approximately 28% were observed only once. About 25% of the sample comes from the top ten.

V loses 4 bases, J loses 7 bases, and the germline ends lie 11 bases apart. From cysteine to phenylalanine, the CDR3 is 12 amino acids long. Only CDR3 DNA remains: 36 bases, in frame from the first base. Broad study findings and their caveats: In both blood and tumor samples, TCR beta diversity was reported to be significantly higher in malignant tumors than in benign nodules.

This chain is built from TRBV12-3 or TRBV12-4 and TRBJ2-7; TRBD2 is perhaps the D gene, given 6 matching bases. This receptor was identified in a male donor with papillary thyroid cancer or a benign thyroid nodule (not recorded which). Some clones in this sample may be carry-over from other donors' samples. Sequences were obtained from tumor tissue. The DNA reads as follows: TGTGCCAGCAGTTGGCGGAGGGGTGAGCAGTACTTC. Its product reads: CASSWRRGEQYF.